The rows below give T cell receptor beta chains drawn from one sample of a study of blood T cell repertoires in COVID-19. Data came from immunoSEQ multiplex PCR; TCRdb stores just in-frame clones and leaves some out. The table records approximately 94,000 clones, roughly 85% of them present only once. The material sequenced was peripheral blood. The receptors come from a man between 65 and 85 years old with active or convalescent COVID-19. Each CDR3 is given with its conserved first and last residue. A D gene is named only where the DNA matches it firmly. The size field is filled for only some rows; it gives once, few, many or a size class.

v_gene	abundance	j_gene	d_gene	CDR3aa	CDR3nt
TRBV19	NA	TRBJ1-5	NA	CASSIGPGRVGQPQHF	TGTGCCAGTAGTATAGGACCTGGCAGGGTTGGTCAGCCCCAGCATTTT
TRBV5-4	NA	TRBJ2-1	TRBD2	CASNPGGSGSWNEQFF	TGTGCCAGCAACCCTGGGGGTAGCGGGAGTTGGAATGAGCAGTTCTTC
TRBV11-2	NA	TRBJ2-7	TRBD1	CASSLVTGGSYEQYF	TGTGCCAGCAGCTTAGTGACAGGGGGGTCCTACGAGCAGTACTTC
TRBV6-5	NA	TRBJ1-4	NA	CASKQGQEKLFF	TGTGCCAGCAAACAGGGCCAGGAAAAACTGTTTTTT
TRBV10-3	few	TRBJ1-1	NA	CAIQGYNTEAFF	TGTGCCATACAGGGATATAACACTGAAGCTTTCTTT
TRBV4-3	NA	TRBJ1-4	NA	CASSQDQGTGKLFF	TGCGCCAGCAGCCAAGACCAGGGGACGGGAAAACTGTTTTTT
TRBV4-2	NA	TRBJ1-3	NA	CASSQDPGPGSGNTIYF	TGTGCCAGCAGCCAAGATCCTGGGCCGGGGAGCGGAAACACCATATATTTT
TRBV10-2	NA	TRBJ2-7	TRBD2	CASRGASGGYDSYEQYF	TGCGCCAGCCGAGGGGCTAGCGGGGGGTATGACTCCTACGAGCAGTACTTC
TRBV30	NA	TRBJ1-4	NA	CAWTPNPGFDEKLFF	TGTGCCTGGACTCCTAACCCAGGGTTTGATGAAAAACTGTTTTTT
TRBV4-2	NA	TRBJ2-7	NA	CASSLQARLGNFYEQYF	TGTGCCAGCAGCCTACAGGCACGTCTAGGGAACTTCTACGAGCAGTACTTC
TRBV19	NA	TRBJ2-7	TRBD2	CASSIAQRGSYEQYF	TGTGCCAGTAGTATAGCCCAGCGGGGCTCCTACGAGCAGTACTTC
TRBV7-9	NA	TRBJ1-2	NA	CATTKYGYTF	TGTGCCACAACTAAGTATGGCTACACCTTC
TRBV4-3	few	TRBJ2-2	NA	CASSRLRGTGELFF	TGCGCCAGCAGCCGCCTACGGGGGACCGGGGAGCTGTTTTTT
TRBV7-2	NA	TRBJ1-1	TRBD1	CASSSRTGTEAFF	TGTGCCAGCAGCTCCCGGACAGGAACTGAAGCTTTCTTT
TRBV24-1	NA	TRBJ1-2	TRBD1	CATSDVEQGLKGYTF	TGTGCCACCAGTGATGTGGAACAGGGGCTCAAGGGCTACACCTTC
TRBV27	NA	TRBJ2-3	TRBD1	CASSFIQGNTDTQYF	TGTGCCAGCAGTTTTATACAGGGGAACACAGATACGCAGTATTTT
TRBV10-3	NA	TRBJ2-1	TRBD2	CAISEVQREYNEQFF	TGTGCCATCAGTGAAGTCCAGCGGGAATACAATGAGCAGTTCTTC
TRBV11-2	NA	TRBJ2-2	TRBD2	CASSSFSGRNTGELFF	TGTGCCAGCAGCTCATTTAGCGGGAGAAACACCGGGGAGCTGTTTTTT
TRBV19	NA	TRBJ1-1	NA	CASSVQVNTEAFF	TGTGCCAGTAGTGTTCAGGTGAACACTGAAGCTTTCTTT